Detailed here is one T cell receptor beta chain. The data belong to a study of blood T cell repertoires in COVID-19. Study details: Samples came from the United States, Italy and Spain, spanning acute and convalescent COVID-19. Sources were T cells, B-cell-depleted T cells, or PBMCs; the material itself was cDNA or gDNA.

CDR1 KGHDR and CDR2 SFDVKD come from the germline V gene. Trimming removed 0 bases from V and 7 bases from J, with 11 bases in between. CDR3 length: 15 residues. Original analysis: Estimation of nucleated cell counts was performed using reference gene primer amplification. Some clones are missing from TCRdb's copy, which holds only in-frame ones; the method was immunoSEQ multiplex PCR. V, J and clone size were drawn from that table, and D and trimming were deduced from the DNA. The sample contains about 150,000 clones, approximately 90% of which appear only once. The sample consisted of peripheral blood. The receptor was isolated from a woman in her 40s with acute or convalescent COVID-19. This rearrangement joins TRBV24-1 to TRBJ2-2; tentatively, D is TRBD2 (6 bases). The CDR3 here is CATSDLPQGGGELFF. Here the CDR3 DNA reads TGTGCCACCAGTGATTTGCCGCAGGGAGGCGGGGAGCTGTTTTTT.